This is a list of T cell receptor beta chains from one sample in a study of graft-versus-host responses after intestinal transplantation. TCRdb's table, derived via immunoSEQ multiplex PCR, lists solely in-frame clones and lacks some. The sample carries 85,000 to 100,000 clones, roughly 92% recorded once. No antigen has been identified for these receptors. This sample comprised unstimulated CD4+ T cells sorted from spleen or lymph node cells, obtained before intestinal transplant. Receptors were obtained from a human donor who received an intestinal transplant. CDR3s include the opening cysteine and the closing phenylalanine or tryptophan.

j_gene	v_gene	CDR3aa
TRBJ1-5	TRBV10-1	CASNREGGGNQPQHF
TRBJ2-2	TRBV2	CASSDPAGTNTGELFF
TRBJ2-3	TRBV6-1	CASSEAGLAGISDTQYF
TRBJ2-1	TRBV5-1	CASSLAGGGGHNEQFF
TRBJ2-7	TRBV18	CASSGGTGKDEQYF
TRBJ2-7	TRBV6-5	CASSVAGGGYEQYF
TRBJ1-1	TRBV25-1	CASSDGSVTGSRTEAFF
TRBJ2-2	TRBV11-2	CASSLTQGSGELFF
TRBJ2-5	TRBV27	CASSPAYRGEETQYF
TRBJ1-5	TRBV6-7	CATQGHHSNQPQHF